This entry features one T cell receptor (beta chain) sequence. The data were obtained in a study of blood T cell repertoires in COVID-19. Here immunoSEQ multiplex PCR was the method, and the copy in TCRdb shows in-frame clones only, minus some. Here the sample spans about 71,000 clones, less than 95% being singletons. This CDR3 contains 11 residues. Per the germline V gene, CDR1 is SQVTM and CDR2 is ANQGSEA. Between the trimmed V and J ends, which lost 5 bases and 7 bases, there was a span of 9 bases. The V and J genes are TRBV29-1 and TRBJ2-1, with D unresolved. The sequencing input was peripheral blood. The source is a woman under 30 with acute or convalescent COVID-19. This CDR3 reads CSVKVVNEQFF. The CDR3 DNA sequence: TGCAGCGTTAAAGTAGTAAATGAGCAGTTCTTC.